This T cell receptor beta chain was identified in a study of blood T cell repertoires in COVID-19. Whole-study context: Acute-phase and convalescent COVID-19 samples originated in the United States, Italy and Spain. Sources were T cells, B-cell-depleted T cells, or PBMCs; the material itself was cDNA or gDNA.

Per the germline V gene, CDR1 is SNHLY and CDR2 is FYNNEI. CDR3 length: 17 residues. Trimming took off 5 bases at V and 0 bases at J, with 20 bases between the two ends. This clone was observed once. Original methodology: Amplification of reference gene primers provided the estimated nucleated cell counts. Here immunoSEQ multiplex PCR was the method, and the copy in TCRdb shows in-frame clones only, minus some. Clone size and the V and J calls come from that table; the DNA yielded D and trimming. The sample comprises roughly 100,000 clones, about nine tenths of which are singletons, and 3% to 4% rests with the top ten.

This chain links TRBV2 with TRBJ2-7; perhaps TRBD1 as D (6 bases). Sequencing was done on a sample of peripheral blood. This TCR came from a woman between 65 and 79 years old with acute or convalescent COVID-19. The CDR3 region is CASSTAAQGPYSYEQYF. The DNA of the CDR3 is TGTGCCAGCAGTACGGCCGCTCAGGGGCCGTACTCCTACGAGCAGTACTTC.